The 17 T cell receptor beta chains listed next were all sequenced from one sample in a study of cytomegalovirus exposure and HLA in healthy donors. Amplification used 60 Vbeta primers and 13 Jbeta primers. Repertoires were generated with immunoSEQ multiplex PCR, while TCRdb's copy carries only in-frame clones and drops some. The data contain over 150,000 clones, 75% to 85% of them seen just once; the ten biggest clones take up more than 3.5%. The sample taken for sequencing was PBMCs. The receptors come from a woman aged 55-70 years in good health and CMV-seropositive.

This chain connects TRBV7-2 to TRBJ2-5; 8 bases agree with TRBD1. This CDR3 is 17 amino acids long. In germline, CDR1 is SGHTA, CDR2 FQGNSA. With 5 bases clipped from V and 3 bases from J, the junction kept 14 bases outside the gene matches. The CDR3 region has the DNA TGTGCCAGCAGCACCAGGGGGCCATCCAGTCTAAAAGAGACCCAGTACTTC. It yields the protein CASSTRGPSSLKETQYF.

The gene calls are TRBV28 and TRBJ2-5; possibly TRBD1 for D (5 bases). The CDR3 spans 13 residues. The germline V gene has CDR1 MDHEN and CDR2 SYDVKM. The germline V and J ends were trimmed by 2 bases and 4 bases, with 8 bases remaining between them. The chain's CDR3 is CASSLEQVETQYF. CDR3 coding DNA: TGTGCCAGCAGTTTAGAACAGGTAGAGACCCAGTACTTC.

The CDR3 is CASSEGQGLNEQYF. Written as DNA, the CDR3 is TGCGCCAGCAGCGAGGGACAGGGTTTGAACGAGCAGTACTTC. This chain uses TRBV5-1 with TRBJ2-7, with TRBD1 matching over 9 bases. V lost 4 bases and J lost 5; bases outside the gene matches: 7. Germline V lookup: CDR1 SGHRS, CDR2 YFSETQ. This CDR3 spans 14 amino acids. Using reference TRBV5-1 and TRBJ2-7 for the parts outside the CDR3, the full variable domain is KAGVTQTPRYLIKTRGQQVTLSCSPISGHRSVSWYQQTPGQGLQFLFEYFSETQRNKGNFPGRFSGRQFSNSRSEMNVSTLELGDSALYLCASSEGQGLNEQYFGPGTRLTVT.

V is TRBV19 and J is TRBJ2-1; 9 positions agree with TRBD2. This CDR3 comprises 17 residues. V trimming: 6 bases; J trimming: 10 bases; junction bases outside the gene matches: 19. The germline V gene encodes CDR1 LNHDA and CDR2 SQIVND (reference sequence). CDR3 in DNA: TGTGCCAGTAGGGGCGGTCTAGCTAGCGGGAAAAGAGGGGAGCAGTTCTTC. Encoded protein: CASRGGLASGKRGEQFF.

This clone was observed a handful of times. V usage is TRBV4-3 and J usage is TRBJ1-5; 12 bases align to TRBD1. The CDR3 has 15 amino acids. Germline trimming cut 6 bases from V and 3 bases from J; bases unmatched to any gene: 3. Germline CDR1 and CDR2: LGHNA and YSLEER. CDR3 nucleotide sequence: TGCGCCAGCAGTTGGGACAGGGGGCACAATCAGCCCCAGCATTTT. This translates into CASSWDRGHNQPQHF.

With respect to this clone: An end of the junction differs from the germline gene, which may be a read error. CDR3 nucleotides: TGTGCCAGCAGGTCAACGGGACTAGCGGGGATGAACTTC. It is translated as CASRSTGLAGMNF. The V gene is TRBV2, the J gene TRBJ2-5; 13 positions agree with TRBD2. Looked up from germline, CDR1 is SNHLY and CDR2 is FYNNEI. The CDR3 loop spans 13 amino acids. The variable domain in full, with the rest retrieved from reference TRBV2 and TRBJ2-5, is EPEVTQTPSHQVTQMGQEVILRCVPISNHLYFYWYRQILGQKVEFLVSFYNNEISEKSEIFDDQFSVERPDGSNFTLKIRSTKLEDSAMYFCASRSTGLAGMNFGPGTRLLVL.

The rearrangement uses TRBV30 and TRBJ1-5; the D gene is possibly TRBD1 (5 bases). The germline V gene encodes CDR1 GTSNPN and CDR2 SVGIG (reference sequence). The CDR3 spans 13 residues. The V gene lost 0 bases and the J gene lost 6 bases, with 9 bases spanning the gap. The CDR3 region has the DNA TGTGCCTGGAGTGTCAGGGAGGGTCAGCCCCAGCATTTT. It yields the protein CAWSVREGQPQHF. The variable domain in full, completed from reference TRBV30 and TRBJ1-5, reads SQTIHQWPATLVQPVGSPLSLECTVEGTSNPNLYWYRQAAGRGLQLLFYSVGIGQISSEVPQNLSASRPQDRQFILSSKKLLLSDSGFYLCAWSVREGQPQHFGDGTRLSIL.

V gene TRBV6-5 combines with J gene TRBJ1-3, with no clear D. The ends were cut back, 5 bases at V and 3 bases at J, with 8 bases in the middle. This CDR3 is built from 13 residues. CDR1 MNHEY and CDR2 SVGAGI come from the germline V gene. The CDR3 nucleotides read TGTGCCAGCAGTACTAGCAGTGGAAACACCATATATTTT. Protein product: CASSTSSGNTIYF.

The chain combines TRBV10-2 with TRBJ2-1, with 7 bases identical to TRBD2. The CDR3 extends over 14 amino acids. V gave up 5 bases and J gave up 9 bases; unmatched junction bases: 10. Per the germline V gene, CDR1 is WSHSY and CDR2 is SAAADI. CDR3 sequence: CASSFSTSRGEQFF. The CDR3, as DNA: TGCGCCAGCAGTTTCTCGACTAGCCGGGGTGAGCAGTTCTTC.

The chain links TRBV2 to TRBJ2-3; TRBD1 matches at 9 bases. The germline V gene has CDR1 SNHLY and CDR2 FYNNEI. The CDR3 loop spans 17 amino acids. J gave up 1 base and V 6 bases, and 11 bases lay outside the gene matches. The CDR3, as DNA: TGTGCCAGCAGCGCTCGACAGGGGGAAATGGGCACAGATACGCAGTATTTT. Translated, it gives CASSARQGEMGTDTQYF.

The chain combines TRBV10-3 with TRBJ2-3; 9 bases map to TRBD2. Germline V gives CDR1 ENHRY, CDR2 SYGVKD. The CDR3 is made up of 15 amino acids. V dropped 3 bases and J dropped 7; count of bases not matched to a gene: 8. The CDR3 sequence: CAISDNSGGRNTQYF. The CDR3, as DNA: TGTGCCATCAGTGATAATAGCGGGGGCAGGAATACGCAGTATTTT.

This chain uses TRBV7-9 with TRBJ2-7; D possibly corresponds to TRBD1 (6 bases). Trimming stripped 7 bases from V and 5 bases from J, with 12 bases between. In germline, CDR1 is SEHNR, CDR2 FQNEAQ (reference sequence). The CDR3 is 12 amino acids. The CDR3, as DNA: TGTGCCAGCACACAGGGTCGCGACGAGCAGTACTTC. This encodes CASTQGRDEQYF.

This sequence joins TRBV29-1 and TRBJ2-5; D might be TRBD2 (5 bases). Trimming removed 7 bases from V and 5 bases from J, with 8 bases in between. The CDR3 runs 10 residues. Per germline, CDR1 SQVTM and CDR2 ANQGSEA. The CDR3 sequence: CSGGEETQYF. CDR3 nucleotide sequence: TGCAGCGGGGGAGAGGAGACCCAGTACTTC.

The J gene is TRBJ1-4, the V gene TRBV27; perhaps TRBD1 as D (6 bases). This CDR3 has 15 amino acids. Germline lookup yields CDR1 MNHEY and CDR2 SMNVEV (reference sequence). V was pared by 7 bases and J by 0 bases, with 12 bases between. The CDR3 here is CASMDSPTTNEKLFF. CDR3 DNA sequence: TGTGCCAGCATGGACAGCCCAACAACTAATGAAAAACTGTTTTTT.

This clone came up once. J is TRBJ2-3 and V is TRBV4-3, with 14 bases fitting TRBD2. Germline loops: CDR1 LGHNA, CDR2 YSLEER. V was clipped by 3 bases and J by 0 bases; unmatched bases: 5. This CDR3 has 18 amino acids. The CDR3 DNA is TGCGCCAGCAGCCACGCCCGACTAGCGGGGGGGAGCACAGATACGCAGTATTTT. It is translated as CASSHARLAGGSTDTQYF.

This sequence joins TRBV7-3 and TRBJ2-1, with D possibly matching TRBD2 (6 bases). Looked up from germline, CDR1 is SGHTA and CDR2 is FQGTGA. The CDR3 runs 15 residues. V dropped 3 bases and J dropped 4 bases, with 13 bases sitting between them. CDR3 amino acids: CASSLGLGLYNEQFF. The CDR3 nucleotides are TGTGCCAGCAGCTTGGGGTTGGGACTGTACAATGAGCAGTTCTTC.

This clone was detected a few times. The chain has TRBV2 and TRBJ1-6, with 8 bases lining up with TRBD1. In germline, CDR1 is SNHLY, CDR2 FYNNEI. CDR3 length equals 14 residues. Germline trimming cut 4 bases from V and 9 bases from J; bases unmatched to any gene: 5. CDR3 protein: CASSGTGYGSPLHF. CDR3 in DNA: TGTGCCAGCAGTGGGACAGGGTATGGTTCACCCCTCCACTTT.